This entry concerns a single TCR beta chain. The table lists this clonotype with many counts. Its antigen target is currently unknown. Base-call qualities are not available, and no considerably larger clone is one nucleotide away. This sample was taken from a study of spatial heterogeneity in lung cancer (dated by TCRdb to about 2019). Describing the broader study: Beta-chain transcripts were consistently detected in greater numbers than alpha-chain transcripts, which likely reflects a higher abundance of beta-chain transcripts. In the raw uncorrected reads, each unique combination of TCR and UMI appeared more than ten times on average. Nonsynonymous mutation counts, determined by whole-exome sequencing of tumor tissue, were related to features of the TCR repertoire. At surgery, both alpha and beta chains were TCR-sequenced in under 250 tumor regions, fewer than 85 matched nontumor lung samples and some 60 PBMC samples. In non-small cell lung cancer, the study made a quantitative comparison of TCR alpha and beta repertoires among multiple tumor regions, matched nontumor lung and blood. Paper-wide results and their limitations: Confirming at a functional level the hypothesis that regional TCRs recognize regional mutations was considered to require additional single-cell paired TCR alpha and beta sequencing. Ubiquitous expanded tumor TCRs showed up in blood more often at tumor resection than at routine follow-up.

The time point label here, explained by the study, means: sample taken at primary tumor resection. TCR sequencing used whole RNA extracted from tumor and nontumor lung tissue, or from cryopreserved PBMC samples, without cell sorting. Samples were obtained from 72 patients with early-stage, untreated non-small cell lung cancer from the lung TRACERx cohort. A patient was chosen for TCR sequencing only when enough RNA was available from at least two tumor regions. Receptor amplification or capture employed 5' RACE. The instrument given in TCRdb is NextSeq 500. In the TCR library protocol, a unique molecular identifier was attached to each TCR cDNA molecule so that PCR and sequencing errors could be corrected. The paper's data handling went like this. TCR identification, UMI-based error correction and CDR3 extraction were all carried out with Decombinator tools. TCRs above a frequency of 2 per 1,000, corresponding to the top 1% of the tumor frequency distribution, were defined as expanded. Renyi diversity was calculated using the R vegan package after each repertoire was subsampled 100 times to 5,000 TCRs. CDR3 similarity networks were constructed using string-kernel similarity of amino acid triplets, with links drawn between CDR3s whose pairwise similarity was above 0.82. TCRdb reprocessed the public reads (quality trimming at Q25 with fastp, clone calling with MiXCR) and kept in-frame beta chains. Every entry covers one CDR3 protein and lists the most common genes and DNA from its rows. For this entry, the V and J calls and clone size follow TCRdb and not the study's own pipeline. The sample yields roughly 36,000 distinct CDR3 sequences; less than 6% were counted once. Of the sample, roughly 10% is held by the ten largest clones.

The receptor's source is a male donor with early-stage non-small cell lung cancer. Sequencing used PBMCs, obtained at surgery.

For the CDR3, the sequence is CASSRGLAGDTGELFF. Read as DNA, the sequence is TGTGCCAGCAGCCGCGGACTAGCGGGGGACACCGGGGAGCTGTTTTTT. This chain is built from TRBV7-9 and TRBJ2-2; TRBD2 aligns with 13 central bases. The V end gives up 5 bases and the J end 3 bases, leaving 3 bases in the junction not matched to a gene. Spanning cysteine to phenylalanine, the CDR3 consists of 16 amino acids. The CDR3 DNA has 48 bases and is translated from base 1. The germline V gene (reference sequence) sets CDR1 to SEHNR and CDR2 to FQNEAQ. The CDR3, completed at both ends by the reference TRBV7-9 and TRBJ2-2 genes, gives the full variable domain DTGVSQNPRHKITKRGQNVTFRCDPISEHNRLYWYRQTLGQGPEFLTYFQNEAQLEKSRLLSDRFSAERPKGSFSTLEIQRTEQGDSAMYLCASSRGLAGDTGELFFGEGSRLTVL.